This passage covers 22 T cell receptor beta chains from one sample sequenced in a study of shared T cell receptors in the human thymus. Clones were sequenced by immunoSEQ multiplex PCR, and TCRdb holds only the in-frame ones, with some missing. The data contain around 730,000 clones, 70% to 90% of them singletons. This sample was also put to use in a study of human thymus T cells.

Material: thymocytes. These receptors originate from a girl under three years old with a congenital heart defect.

The chain joins TRBV18 to TRBJ2-1; 7 nucleotides agree with TRBD2. This CDR3 contains 17 residues. Germline trimming cut 3 bases from V and 5 bases from J; bases unmatched to any gene: 13. Germline assignment: CDR1 KGHSH and CDR2 LQKENI. The CDR3 loop is CASSPLTWDYANNEQFF. In DNA form, the CDR3 reads TGTGCCAGCTCACCCCTTACATGGGACTATGCCAACAATGAGCAGTTCTTC.

The V call is TRBV5-1, the J call TRBJ1-1, with a possible D match to TRBD1 (6 bases). The CDR3 is made up of 16 amino acids. The germline V and J ends were trimmed by 4 bases and 1 base, with 17 bases remaining between them. Germline V gene sequence: CDR1 SGHRS, CDR2 YFSETQ. The CDR3 spells CASSGEGQKKNTEAFF. The CDR3 DNA sequence: TGCGCCAGCAGCGGGGAAGGACAGAAGAAGAACACTGAAGCTTTCTTT.

This clone appeared once. The J gene is TRBJ2-3, the V gene TRBV19; 8 bases agree with TRBD1. CDR3 length: 17 residues. Unmatched junction bases numbered 14, after V lost 5 bases and J lost 4 bases. CDR1 LNHDA and CDR2 SQIVND come from the germline V gene (reference sequence). This CDR3 reads CASSPGRAGGPSDTQYF. CDR3 coding DNA: TGTGCCAGTAGTCCTGGGCGGGCAGGGGGCCCTTCAGATACGCAGTATTTT.

This chain connects TRBV7-9 to TRBJ1-5, with D perhaps matching TRBD1 (6 bases). Between the trimmed V and J ends, which lost 2 bases and 4 bases, there was a span of 6 bases. CDR1 is SEHNR and CDR2 is FQNEAQ in the germline V gene (reference sequence). The CDR3 contains 13 residues. CDR3 coding DNA: TGTGCCAGCAGCTTAAGGGGGAATCAGCCCCAGCATTTT. Its translation: CASSLRGNQPQHF.

This rearrangement joins TRBV5-1 to TRBJ1-6; D uncertain. CDR1 and CDR2 from the germline V gene are SGHRS and YFSETQ. Trimming pared 1 base from V and 7 bases from J, leaving 12 bases between. The CDR3 covers 15 residues. In DNA, the CDR3 is TGCGCCAGCAGCTTGAGTACGGGAGGGAATTCACCCCTCCACTTT. Its translation: CASSLSTGGNSPLHF.

This clone appeared a few times. The chain links TRBV2 to TRBJ2-1, with 10 bases identical to TRBD2. The trim removed 5 bases at V and 5 bases at J, leaving 9 bases unmatched. The V gene's germline CDR1 is SNHLY and CDR2 FYNNEI. The CDR3 is made up of 16 amino acids. The DNA of the CDR3 is TGTGCCAGCAGTCACACTACTAGCGGGAAAAACAATGAGCAGTTCTTC. Its protein product is CASSHTTSGKNNEQFF.

This clone came up a few times. J is TRBJ2-3 and V is TRBV15; D is unresolved. The CDR3 is made up of 11 amino acids. Germline CDR1 and CDR2: LNHNV and YYDKDF (reference sequence). V was pared by 6 bases and J by 4 bases, with 5 bases between. CDR3 nucleotide sequence: TGTGCCACCAGGAGTGCAGATACGCAGTATTTT. Its protein is CATRSADTQYF.

The CDR3 here is CASSTTTVKNTGELFF. CDR3 DNA: TGTGCCAGCAGCACGACGACAGTAAAGAACACCGGGGAGCTGTTTTTT. The rearrangement links TRBV7-2 to TRBJ2-2; D perhaps matches TRBD1 (5 bases). Trimming took 5 bases from V and 1 from J, leaving 14 bases between them. The germline V gene has CDR1 SGHTA and CDR2 FQGNSA. This CDR3 region has 16 residues.

Remarks on this clone: A read error may produce the germline difference seen at one junction end. V is TRBV6-4 and J is TRBJ2-5; perhaps TRBD2 as D (7 bases). The germline V gene encodes CDR1 MRHNA and CDR2 SNTAGT. CDR3 length: 14 residues. CDR3 bases: TGTGCCAGCAGTGACCGGGGGGCAGAAGAAACCCAGTACTTC. Its protein is CASSDRGAEETQYF.

V and J are TRBV7-2 and TRBJ1-2; 9 nucleotides line up with TRBD1. Germline V gene sequence: CDR1 SGHTA, CDR2 FQGNSA. The V segment lost 4 bases and the J segment 3 bases; nucleotides outside the gene matches: 18. The CDR3 runs 19 residues. CDR3 sequence (DNA): TGTGCCAGCAGCTGTGAACGTCGGACAGGGGCCGCGATGGACTATGGCTACACCTTC. Translation gives CASSCERRTGAAMDYGYTF.

The CDR3 is CASSSSQRGSGANVLTF. In nucleotides, the CDR3 is TGTGCCAGTAGTAGCTCTCAGCGTGGCTCTGGGGCCAACGTCCTGACTTTC. V and J are TRBV19 and TRBJ2-6; D is unclear. The CDR3 runs to 17 residues. Trimming cost V 4 bases and J 0 bases, with 13 bases left between them. Per germline, CDR1 LNHDA and CDR2 SQIVND (reference sequence).

The chain employs TRBV6-1 and TRBJ1-2; 9 bases line up with TRBD1. The CDR3 loop spans 14 amino acids. The germline V gene has CDR1 MNHNS and CDR2 SASEGT. V dropped 3 bases and J dropped 8; count of bases not matched to a gene: 7. CDR3 nucleotides: TGTGCCAGCAGTGAGTTGGGACAGGGTTTAGGCTACACCTTC. Amino acid sequence: CASSELGQGLGYTF.

The J gene is TRBJ1-5, the V gene TRBV6-5; 12 positions match TRBD1. Germline assignment: CDR1 MNHEY and CDR2 SVGAGI. The V and J ends lost 7 bases and 5 bases, in that order; junction bases with no gene match: 6. CDR3 length: 15 amino acids. CDR3 coding DNA: TGTGCCAGCAAACTGGGACAGGGGGCATATCAGCCCCAGCATTTT. Translated, it gives CASKLGQGAYQPQHF.

This chain connects TRBV30 to TRBJ2-7; D gene unclear. V lost 3 bases and J lost 2, with 5 bases in between. CDR1 and CDR2 from the germline V gene are GTSNPN and SVGIG (reference sequence). The CDR3 sequence is 11 residues long. The CDR3 DNA follows: TGTGCCTGGAGCTTAGCCTACGAGCAGTACTTC. Translating gives CAWSLAYEQYF.

This chain links TRBV6-1 with TRBJ1-4; the D gene is possibly TRBD1 (5 bases). Per germline, CDR1 MNHNS and CDR2 SASEGT. Trimming removed 4 bases from V and 5 bases from J, with 17 bases in between. The CDR3 consists of 16 residues. CDR3 sequence reads: CASSGIGVGPNEKLFF. The CDR3 DNA sequence: TGTGCCAGCAGTGGAATAGGGGTGGGGCCGAATGAAAAACTGTTTTTT.

In DNA form, the CDR3 reads TGCGCCAGCAGCCAAGGACCGGACAGGGGGCATTATGGCTACACCTTC. Translation gives CASSQGPDRGHYGYTF. The rearrangement joins TRBV4-1 to TRBJ1-2, with 11 nucleotides matching TRBD1. CDR1 and CDR2 from the germline V gene are MGHRA and YSYEKL. With 1 base clipped from V and 5 bases from J, the junction kept 6 bases outside the gene matches. The CDR3 totals 16 residues.

The genes are TRBV7-6 and TRBJ2-1, with a possible D match to TRBD1 (6 bases). CDR1 and CDR2 (germline): SGHVS, FNYEAQ. V lost 2 bases and J lost 5, with 16 bases in between. The CDR3 contains 16 residues. Here the CDR3 DNA reads TGTGCCAGCAGCTTATTGGCCAGGGGAAGGGACAATGAGCAGTTCTTC. Protein sequence: CASSLLARGRDNEQFF.

This clone appeared once. For the CDR3, the DNA is TGTGCCAGCAGCTTAGTGCGGGGGAACAGGGGGCTCTATGGCTACACCTTC. Translated: CASSLVRGNRGLYGYTF. The chain has TRBV13 and TRBJ1-2; 9 positions agree with TRBD1. CDR1 PRHDT and CDR2 FYEKMQ come from the germline V gene (reference sequence). After removal of 1 base from V and 4 bases from J, the junction contained 10 bases not matched to a gene. The CDR3 contains 17 residues.

V gene TRBV4-2 combines with J gene TRBJ1-2, with 10 positions matching TRBD1. Germline V gene sequence: CDR1 LGHNA, CDR2 YNFKEQ. Trimming removed 3 bases from V and 2 bases from J; junction bases left unmatched: 6. The CDR3 sequence is 16 residues long. CDR3 region: CASSQPDRGRNYGYTF. The CDR3 DNA sequence: TGTGCCAGCAGCCAGCCAGACAGGGGGCGAAACTATGGCTACACCTTC.

The CDR3 DNA follows: TGTGCCAGCAGTTTAAGACAGGCAGATAACTATGGCTACACCTTC. Protein sequence: CASSLRQADNYGYTF. The J gene is TRBJ1-2, the V gene TRBV6-6; tentatively, D is TRBD1 (6 bases). CDR3 length: 15 residues. V lost 4 bases, J lost 1 base, and 13 bases lay in between. Germline values: CDR1 MNHNY, CDR2 SVGAGI (reference sequence).

The V gene is TRBV28, the J gene TRBJ1-2; the D gene is possibly TRBD1 (6 bases). The ends were cut back, 6 bases at V and 8 bases at J, with 19 bases in the middle. Germline assignment: CDR1 MDHEN and CDR2 SYDVKM. The CDR3 totals 14 residues. The CDR3 bases are TGTGCCAGCAGACCCTACGCGACAGGCCGAGGCTACACCTTC. This codes for CASRPYATGRGYTF.

J is TRBJ1-2 and V is TRBV28; maybe TRBD1 (6 bases). This CDR3 spans 14 amino acids. The germline V gene has CDR1 MDHEN and CDR2 SYDVKM. The V and J ends lost 3 bases and 7 bases respectively, with 15 bases between them. DNA for the CDR3: TGTGCCAGCAGTTTGGGGCCGGGGGGCTCTGGCTACACCTTC. It yields the protein CASSLGPGGSGYTF.